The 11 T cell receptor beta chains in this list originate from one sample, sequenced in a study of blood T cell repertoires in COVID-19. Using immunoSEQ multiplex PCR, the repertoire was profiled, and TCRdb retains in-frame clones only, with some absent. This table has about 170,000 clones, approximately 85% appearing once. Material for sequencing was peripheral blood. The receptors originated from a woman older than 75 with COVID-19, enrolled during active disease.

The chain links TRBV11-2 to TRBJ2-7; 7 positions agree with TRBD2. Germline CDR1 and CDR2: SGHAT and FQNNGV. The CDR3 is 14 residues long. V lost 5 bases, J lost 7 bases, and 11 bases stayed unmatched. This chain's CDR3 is CASSGLAEPLEQYF. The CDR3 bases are TGTGCCAGCAGCGGTCTAGCGGAGCCTTTGGAGCAGTACTTC. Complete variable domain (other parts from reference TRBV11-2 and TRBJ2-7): EAGVAQSPRYKIIEKRQSVAFWCNPISGHATLYWYQQILGQGPKLLIQFQNNGVVDDSQLPKDRFSAERLKGVDSTLKIQPAKLEDSAVYLCASSGLAEPLEQYFGPGTRLTVT.

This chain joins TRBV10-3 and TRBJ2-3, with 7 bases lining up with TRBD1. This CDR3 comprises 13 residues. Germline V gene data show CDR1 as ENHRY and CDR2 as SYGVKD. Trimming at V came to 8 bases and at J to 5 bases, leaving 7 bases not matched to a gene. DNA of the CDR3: TGTGCCATCCGGGACAGCTATTTAGATACGCAGTATTTT. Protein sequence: CAIRDSYLDTQYF.

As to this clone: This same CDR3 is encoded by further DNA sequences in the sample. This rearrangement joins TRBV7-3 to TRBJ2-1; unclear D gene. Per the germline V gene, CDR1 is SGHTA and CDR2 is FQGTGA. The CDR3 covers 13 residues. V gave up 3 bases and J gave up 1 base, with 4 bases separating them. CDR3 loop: CASSFSSYNEQFF. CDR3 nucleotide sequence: TGTGCCAGCAGCTTTTCGTCCTACAATGAGCAGTTCTTC.

CDR3 protein: CASSRATIYF. Here the CDR3 DNA reads TGTGCCAGCAGCCGCGCCACCATATATTTT. V and J are TRBV12-3 or TRBV12-4 and TRBJ1-3; D gene uncertain. The V and J ends lost 6 bases and 9 bases respectively, with 6 bases between them. This CDR3 is 10 amino acids long.

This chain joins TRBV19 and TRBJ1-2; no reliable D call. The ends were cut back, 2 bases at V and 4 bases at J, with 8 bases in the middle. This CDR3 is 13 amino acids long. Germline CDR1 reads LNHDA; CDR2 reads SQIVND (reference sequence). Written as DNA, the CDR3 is TGTGCCAGTAGTATAATTGTATCCTATGGCTACACCTTC. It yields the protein CASSIIVSYGYTF.

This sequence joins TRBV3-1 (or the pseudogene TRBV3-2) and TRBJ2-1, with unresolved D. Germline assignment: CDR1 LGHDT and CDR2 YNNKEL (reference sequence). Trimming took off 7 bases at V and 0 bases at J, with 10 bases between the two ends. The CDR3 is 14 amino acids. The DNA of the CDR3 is TGTGCCAGCACCTCTACCCACTCCTACAATGAGCAGTTCTTC. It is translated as CASTSTHSYNEQFF.

Here the CDR3 reads CASSSPPGVDTQYF. The CDR3, as DNA: TGTGCCAGCAGCTCACCCCCAGGGGTAGATACGCAGTATTTT. The J gene is TRBJ2-3, the V gene TRBV5-4, with D perhaps matching TRBD1 (6 bases). The length of the CDR3 is 14 residues. Trimming took off 3 bases at V and 5 bases at J, with 13 bases between the two ends. Germline lookup yields CDR1 SGHNT and CDR2 YYREEE (reference sequence). Using reference TRBV5-4 and TRBJ2-3 for the parts outside the CDR3, the full variable domain is ETGVTQSPTHLIKTRGQQVTLRCSSQSGHNTVSWYQQALGQGPQFIFQYYREEENGRGNFPPRFSGLQFPNYSSELNVNALELDDSALYLCASSSPPGVDTQYFGPGTRLTVL.

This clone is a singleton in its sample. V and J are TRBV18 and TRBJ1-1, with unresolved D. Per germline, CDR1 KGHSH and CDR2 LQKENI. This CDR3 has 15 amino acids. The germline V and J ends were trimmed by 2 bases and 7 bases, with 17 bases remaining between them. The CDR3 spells CASSPGGGSLNEAFF. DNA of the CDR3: TGTGCCAGCTCACCAGGTGGCGGCAGCCTCAATGAAGCTTTCTTT.

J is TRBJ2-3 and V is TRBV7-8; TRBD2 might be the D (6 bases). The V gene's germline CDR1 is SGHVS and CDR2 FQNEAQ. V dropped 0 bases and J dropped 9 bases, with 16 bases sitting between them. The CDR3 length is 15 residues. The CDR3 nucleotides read TGTGCCAGCAGCTTAGCGGGGGGTACTAGCCTGACGCAGTATTTT. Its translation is CASSLAGGTSLTQYF.

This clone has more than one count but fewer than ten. In DNA form, the CDR3 reads TGTGCCATCGGGGACTACTCCTACGAGCAGTACTTC. It yields the protein CAIGDYSYEQYF. The rearrangement uses TRBV10-3 and TRBJ2-7; 7 bases agree with TRBD2. CDR3 length: 12 amino acids. The ends lost 8 bases at V and 0 bases at J; junction bases unmatched: 1. Per the germline V gene, CDR1 is ENHRY and CDR2 is SYGVKD.

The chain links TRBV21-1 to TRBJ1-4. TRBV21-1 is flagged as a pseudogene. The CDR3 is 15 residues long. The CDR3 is CASSGPGRVLGKLFF. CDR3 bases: TGTGCCAGCAGCGGTCCAGGGAGGGTCCTAGGAAAACTGTTTTTT.